The T cell receptor (beta chain) under discussion was sequenced for a study of CD8+CD57+ T cells in acquired aplastic anemia. The sample holds many counts of this clonotype. Its antigen is currently unknown. Notes on the study in general: There were some 30 CD8+ CDR3 sequences that occurred in both patients and controls. No significant difference in CD8+ Simpson's diversity was found between patients and controls.

Germline CDR1 reads SGHVS; CDR2 reads FQNEAQ. V was cut by 3 bases and J by 7 bases, with 13 bases left in between. The CDR3 spans 14 residues. It was patients with CD8+CD57+ cell expansion by flow cytometry who were chosen for sequencing. The enrolled patients all had severe acquired aplastic anemia. There was no therapy given to any patient before the blood sampling took place. The TCR beta profiling, which covered VDJ combination and CDR3 sequence, was carried out using genomic DNA as the template. TCRdb redid the calling of the reads with MiXCR, one entry per CDR3 protein. Among about 220,000 distinct CDR3 sequences listed, approximately 45% were seen once.

The rearrangement joins TRBV7-8 to TRBJ1-5; D is unclear. The sequencing sample was made of sorted CD4+, CD8+, or CD8+CD57+ T cells (not recorded which) from PBMCs. This clonotype was sampled from a human donor with aplastic anemia. CDR3 sequence: CASSFTVWEQPQHF. The CDR3 DNA reads as TGTGCCAGCAGCTTCACGGTCTGGGAGCAGCCCCAGCATTTT.